The source of this T cell receptor (beta chain) is a study of shared clonotypes between healthy human individuals. Study-level results: Larger estimated richness was generally seen in naive subsets than in memory subsets.

All donors qualified as healthy HIV-negative adults and had experienced no recent acute infections or vaccinations. A split of CD4+ cells into CD45RA+ naive and CD45RA-negative memory subsets was performed. On this clone itself: Its antigen is unidentified.

Germline V lookup: CDR1 MNHEY, CDR2 SVGAGI. V shed 5 bases and J 2 bases; nucleotides not matched to a gene: 4. This CDR3 is built from 15 residues. Sequenced by immunoSEQ multiplex PCR; TCRdb stores in-frame clones only, minus some. The data hold about 1 million clones, with around four fifths observed a single time. This sequence was found in a man between 18 and 35 years old in good health. The V call is TRBV6-5, the J call TRBJ1-2, with 11 bases identical to TRBD1. The sample comprised memory CD4+ T cells sorted from blood. Subset indicated: CD45RA-negative fraction. The DNA of the CDR3 is TGTGCCAGCAGTCCCTGGACAGGGGGCAACTATGGCTACACCTTC. This codes for CASSPWTGGNYGYTF.